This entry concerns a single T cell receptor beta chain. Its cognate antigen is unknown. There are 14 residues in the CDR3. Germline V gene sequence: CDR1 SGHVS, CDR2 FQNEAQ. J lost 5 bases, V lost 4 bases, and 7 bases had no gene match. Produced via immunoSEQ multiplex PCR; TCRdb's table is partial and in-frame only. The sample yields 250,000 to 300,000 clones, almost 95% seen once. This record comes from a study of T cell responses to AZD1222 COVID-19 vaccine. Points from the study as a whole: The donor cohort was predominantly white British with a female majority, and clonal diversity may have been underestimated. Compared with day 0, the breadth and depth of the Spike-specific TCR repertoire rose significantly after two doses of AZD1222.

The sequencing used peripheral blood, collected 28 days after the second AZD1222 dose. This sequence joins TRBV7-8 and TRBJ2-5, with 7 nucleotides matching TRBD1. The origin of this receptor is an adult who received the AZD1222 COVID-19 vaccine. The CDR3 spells CASSSYRGSETQYF. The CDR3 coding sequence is TGTGCCAGCAGCTCTTACAGGGGCAGCGAGACCCAGTACTTC. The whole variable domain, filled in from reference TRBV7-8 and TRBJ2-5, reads GAGVSQSPRYKVAKRGQDVALRCDPISGHVSLFWYQQALGQGPEFLTYFQNEAQLDKSGLPSDRFFAERPEGSVSTLKIQRTQQEDSAVYLCASSSYRGSETQYFGPGTRLLVL.